The rows below give T cell receptor beta chains drawn from one sample of a study of CD8 T cells in Susac syndrome. TCRdb ran MiXCR on the immunoSEQ multiplex PCR reads and lists one entry per CDR3 protein. The table has under 80,000 distinct CDR3 sequences, approximately 94% seen once; the top ten hold about 0.4%. The specimen was CD8+ T cells from PBMCs. The receptors come from a human donor with multiple sclerosis. Each CDR3 is given with its conserved first and last residue. Each record gives: CDR3 protein, CDR3 DNA, J gene, V gene, clone size, D gene. A D gene is named only where the DNA matches it firmly. Only part of the rows carry a size: once, few, many, or a class if the clone is expanded.

CASSWGTGLFF	TGCGCCAGCAGCTGGGGGACAGGGCTGTTCTTC	TRBJ2-1	TRBV5-1	NA	TRBD1
CASSPWMSNAEAFF	TGTGCCAGCAGCCCTTGGATGTCCAATGCTGAAGCTTTCTTT	TRBJ1-1	TRBV6-2/TRBV6-3	NA	NA
CATRDRGAETQYF	TGCGCCACCCGGGACAGGGGAGCCGAGACCCAGTACTTC	TRBJ2-5	TRBV4-1	once	TRBD1
CASGAGRELFF	TGTGCCAGCGGGGCCGGGCGGGAGCTGTTTTTT	TRBJ2-2	TRBV9	NA	NA
CASIGQGFGTDTQYF	TGTGCCAGCATCGGACAGGGGTTCGGCACAGATACGCAGTATTTT	TRBJ2-3	TRBV6-2/TRBV6-3	NA	TRBD1
CASSSGDRGPYEQYF	TGTGCCAGCAGCTCGGGGGACAGGGGGCCCTACGAGCAGTACTTC	TRBJ2-7	TRBV7-6	NA	TRBD1
CASKKGGAQNTEAFF	TGTGCCAGTAAGAAGGGAGGGGCTCAAAACACTGAAGCTTTCTTT	TRBJ1-1	TRBV19	NA	NA
CASSRGRAADTQYF	TGTGCCAGCAGCCGCGGCAGGGCGGCAGATACGCAGTATTTT	TRBJ2-3	TRBV7-9	NA	NA
CASSIKNTEAFF	TGCGCCAGCAGCATTAAGAACACTGAAGCTTTCTTT	TRBJ1-1	TRBV5-1	NA	NA
CASSPTGAYGYTF	TGTGCCAGCAGCCCGACAGGCGCTTATGGCTACACCTTC	TRBJ1-2	TRBV7-9	NA	NA
CASSQVADGGAGREQFF	TGTGCCAGCAGCCAAGTTGCGGACGGGGGGGCGGGACGAGAGCAGTTCTTC	TRBJ2-1	TRBV4-2	NA	TRBD2
CASGYRGYNEQFF	TGTGCCAGCGGGTACAGGGGATACAATGAGCAGTTCTTC	TRBJ2-1	TRBV6-1	NA	TRBD1
CASSATGGLNTEAFF	TGTGCCAGCAGCGCCACAGGGGGTCTGAACACTGAAGCTTTCTTT	TRBJ1-1	TRBV9	NA	TRBD1
CASSQGAGGSTDTQYF	TGCGCCAGCAGCCAAGGAGCGGGGGGGAGCACAGATACGCAGTATTTT	TRBJ2-3	TRBV4-3	NA	TRBD2
CASSQNRDRGWETQYF	TGTGCCAGCAGCCAAAACCGGGACAGGGGATGGGAGACCCAGTACTTC	TRBJ2-5	TRBV14	NA	TRBD1
CSVITGEGTEAFF	TGCAGCGTTATTACAGGGGAAGGCACTGAAGCTTTCTTT	TRBJ1-1	TRBV29-1	NA	TRBD1
CASSQGVGKWAFF	TGTGCCAGCAGCCAGGGTGTTGGCAAATGGGCTTTCTTT	TRBJ1-1	TRBV3-1	NA	NA
CASSEPTGSTEAFF	TGTGCCAGCAGTGAACCGACAGGGAGTACTGAAGCTTTCTTT	TRBJ1-1	TRBV6-1	NA	TRBD1
CASSITGTDTYEQYF	TGTGCCAGTAGTATAACCGGGACGGATACCTACGAGCAGTACTTC	TRBJ2-7	TRBV19	NA	NA
CASSLRSYNEQFF	TGTGCCAGCAGTTTGAGGTCCTACAATGAGCAGTTCTTC	TRBJ2-1	TRBV27	NA	NA
CASSQEWSQRRIIEDTQYF	TGTGCCAGCAGCCAAGAGTGGTCGCAGCGTCGCATAATTGAGGATACGCAGTATTTT	TRBJ2-3	TRBV4-2	NA	NA
CASSQDRGRAGANVLTF	TGTGCCAGCAGCCAGGACAGGGGGCGAGCTGGGGCCAACGTCCTGACTTTC	TRBJ2-6	TRBV6-2/TRBV6-3	NA	TRBD1
CASSFPTDGSSGNTIYF	TGTGCCAGCAGTTTCCCAACGGACGGGAGCTCTGGAAACACCATATATTTT	TRBJ1-3	TRBV7-9	once	NA
CASSMGGLAGFSYEQYF	TGTGCCAGTAGTATGGGCGGGCTAGCGGGATTCTCCTACGAGCAGTACTTC	TRBJ2-7	TRBV19	once	TRBD2
CASSVTGGANTEAFF	TGTGCCAGCAGCGTGACAGGGGGCGCGAACACTGAAGCTTTCTTT	TRBJ1-1	TRBV9	NA	TRBD1
CASSGLDRGIYEQYF	TGTGCCAGCAGCGGATTGGACAGGGGGATCTACGAGCAGTACTTC	TRBJ2-7	TRBV9	NA	TRBD1
CASTEPGVSYEQYF	TGTGCCAGCACCGAACCAGGGGTCTCCTACGAGCAGTACTTC	TRBJ2-7	TRBV7-9	NA	NA
CASSFWSTEAFF	TGTGCCAGCAGTTTCTGGAGCACTGAAGCTTTCTTT	TRBJ1-1	TRBV28	NA	NA
CASSLGQNLYEQYF	TGTGCCAGCAGCTTGGGACAGAATCTCTACGAGCAGTACTTC	TRBJ2-7	TRBV13	NA	TRBD1
CASNPTSGGVNEQFF	TGTGCCAGCAACCCCACTAGCGGGGGGGTTAATGAGCAGTTCTTC	TRBJ2-1	TRBV7-2	NA	TRBD2
CASSQSPRDWDEYEQYF	TGTGCCAGCAGCCAATCCCCCCGGGACTGGGACGAATACGAGCAGTACTTC	TRBJ2-7	TRBV7-2	NA	NA
CASNTRKAGTDTQYF	TGTGCCAGCAATACCCGTAAGGCGGGCACAGATACGCAGTATTTT	TRBJ2-3	TRBV27	NA	NA
CASSVGAGRRYYNSPLHF	TGTGCCAGCAGCGTAGGGGCAGGCCGACGCTACTATAATTCACCCCTCCACTTT	TRBJ1-6	TRBV9	NA	NA
CASSPGTGLWGTEAFF	TGTGCCAGCAGCCCGGGGACAGGCTTATGGGGCACTGAAGCTTTCTTT	TRBJ1-1	TRBV11-2	NA	TRBD1
CASSYASGRYNEQFF	TGTGCCAGCAGTTACGCGTCAGGGCGGTACAATGAGCAGTTCTTC	TRBJ2-1	TRBV6-5	NA	NA
CSVETGKGAMNTEAFF	TGCAGCGTTGAGACGGGGAAGGGGGCCATGAACACTGAAGCTTTCTTT	TRBJ1-1	TRBV29-1	NA	TRBD1
CASSPDLGGYGYTF	TGTGCCAGCAGCCCGGACCTAGGAGGGTATGGCTACACCTTC	TRBJ1-2	TRBV7-2	once	NA
CASSFGGRQETQYF	TGTGCCAGCAGCTTTGGGGGGCGACAAGAGACCCAGTACTTC	TRBJ2-5	TRBV7-3	NA	NA
CASSPTAYEQYF	TGTGCCAGCAGCCCCACAGCCTACGAGCAGTACTTC	TRBJ2-7	TRBV12-3/TRBV12-4	NA	NA
CASSLGQGGSTGELFF	TGTGCCAGCAGCTTAGGACAGGGAGGTAGCACCGGGGAGCTGTTTTTT	TRBJ2-2	TRBV7-8	NA	NA